Following are 7 T cell receptor beta chains from one sample sequenced in a study of T cells in Graves' hyperthyroidism and ophthalmopathy. RNA transcripts gave rise to amplified TCR beta CDR3 regions. First-round RT-PCR with HTBI primers amplified the TCR CDR3 region. Each CDR3 protein gets one entry after TCRdb re-called the multiplex PCR reads with MiXCR. The sample lists some 760,000 distinct CDR3 sequences; 11% to 15% were seen once. The sample was blood. The source is a woman younger than 30 with Graves' hyperthyroidism.

At least ten counts were recorded for this clonotype. The gene calls are TRBV18 and TRBJ1-4; 7 bases fit TRBD1. V trimming: 1 base; J trimming: 9 bases; junction bases outside the gene matches: 8. CDR1 and CDR2 (germline): KGHSH, LQKENI. The CDR3 length is 15 residues. The CDR3, as DNA: TGTGCCAGCTCACCACGGGACAGCCCCCTGAAAAAACTGTTTTTT. Translated: CASSPRDSPLKKLFF.

This chain connects TRBV20-1 to TRBJ1-1; D is unresolved. Germline CDR1 DFQATT, CDR2 SNEGSKA (reference sequence). V was shortened by 6 bases and J by 2 bases, with 10 bases between the two germline ends. The CDR3 contains 12 residues. The CDR3 region has the DNA TGCAGTGCCGGGCCCCCAAACACTGAAGCTTTCTTT. Translated, it gives CSAGPPNTEAFF.

The J gene is TRBJ2-5, the V gene TRBV29-1; D is undetermined. Germline V CDR1 and CDR2: SQVTM, ANQGSEA. The CDR3 runs 13 residues. V lost 4 bases, J lost 1 base, and 10 bases lay in between. The CDR3 DNA reads as TGCAGCGTTGGTATACGGGCCCAAGAGACCCAGTACTTC. Protein: CSVGIRAQETQYF.

This clonotype was observed at least ten times. J is TRBJ2-5 and V is TRBV7-9, with a possible D match to TRBD1 (6 bases). V lost 7 bases, J lost 5 bases, and 17 bases lay in between. The CDR3 runs 14 residues. The germline V gene encodes CDR1 SEHNR and CDR2 FQNEAQ (reference sequence). CDR3 protein: CASTRRGSGETQYF. The CDR3 nucleotides read TGTGCCAGCACGCGCAGGGGATCGGGCGAGACCCAGTACTTC.

This clonotype appeared many times. V is TRBV20-1 and J is TRBJ2-7; a weak D match, TRBD2 (6 bases). The CDR3 consists of 14 residues. V lost 2 bases to trimming and J lost 0 bases, with 11 bases between them. The V gene's germline CDR1 is DFQATT and CDR2 SNEGSKA (reference sequence). As DNA, the CDR3 is TGCAGTGCTAGACGGCGGGGAAGCTCCTACGAGCAGTACTTC. This sequence encodes CSARRRGSSYEQYF.

This clonotype showed up many times. This chain links TRBV11-2 with TRBJ2-7; no clear D. Trimming stripped 3 bases from V and 4 bases from J, with 16 bases between. The CDR3 length is 15 residues. Per germline, CDR1 SGHAT and CDR2 FQNNGV. Here the CDR3 reads CASSFDVQRRYEQYF. CDR3 DNA sequence: TGTGCCAGCAGCTTTGACGTCCAAAGGCGGTACGAGCAGTACTTC.

In its sample, this clonotype was seen a few times. The V gene is TRBV7-9, the J gene TRBJ2-2; D ambiguous. V gave up 3 bases and J gave up 8 bases, with 10 bases separating them. Germline lookup yields CDR1 SEHNR and CDR2 FQNEAQ (reference sequence). The CDR3 is made up of 13 amino acids. In nucleotides, the CDR3 is TGTGCCAGCAGCTTGAATTCCCCGGGGGAGCTGTTTTTT. Protein sequence: CASSLNSPGELFF.